Listed here are 29 T cell receptor beta chains from one sample, sequenced in a study of shared clonotypes between healthy human individuals. As defined, naive CD8 cells were CD45RO-negative and positively selected for CCR7, with terminally differentiated effector memory CD45RA+ cells excluded. Only in-frame clones appear in the TCRdb table, and some are missing; sequencing was by immunoSEQ multiplex PCR. The sample lists about 2.2 million clones; roughly 93% were seen once. The sample consisted of naive CD8+ T cells from PBMCs. Source of these receptors: a man younger than 35 in good health. Some clones in this sample may be carry-over from other donors' samples.

The chain employs TRBV28 and TRBJ2-1, with D perhaps TRBD1 (6 bases). Germline CDR1 and CDR2: MDHEN and SYDVKM. The CDR3 runs 15 residues. V lost 5 bases and J 6 bases, leaving 17 bases between the germline ends. This chain's CDR3 is CASSPYFEGVNEQFF. CDR3 DNA sequence: TGTGCCAGCAGTCCATACTTCGAGGGGGTCAATGAGCAGTTCTTC.

The chain recombines TRBV16 with TRBJ1-2; D perhaps matches TRBD1 (6 bases). Trimming removed 0 bases from V and 6 bases from J, with 14 bases in between. CDR1 is KGHSY and CDR2 is FQNENV in the germline V gene. This CDR3 spans 15 amino acids. CDR3 residues: CASSQSTGTSNGYTF. The CDR3 DNA is TGTGCCAGCAGCCAATCTACCGGGACAAGTAATGGCTACACCTTC.

The genes are TRBV5-5 and TRBJ2-5; 7 nucleotides match TRBD2. The CDR3 runs to 14 residues. The V segment lost 6 bases and the J segment 1 base; nucleotides outside the gene matches: 6. Germline V gene lookup returns CDR1 SGHKS and CDR2 YYEKEE (reference sequence). Here the CDR3 DNA reads TGTGCCAGCACTACTAGCGACCTCCAAGAGACCCAGTACTTC. This translates into CASTTSDLQETQYF.

CDR3 DNA sequence: TGTGCCAGCAGTTACTCGCGGACAGGGTTTTACAATGAGCAGTTCTTC. This encodes CASSYSRTGFYNEQFF. This chain joins TRBV6-6 and TRBJ2-1, with 8 nucleotides matching TRBD1. Germline-derived CDR1 and CDR2 are MNHNY and SVGAGI (reference sequence). The V segment lost 0 bases and the J segment 4 bases; nucleotides outside the gene matches: 5. The CDR3 is 16 amino acids.

This rearrangement joins TRBV4-2 to TRBJ2-7; TRBD2 matches 14 bases. The length of the CDR3 is 17 residues. Trimming removed 3 bases from V and 7 bases from J; junction bases left unmatched: 11. In germline, CDR1 is LGHNA, CDR2 YNFKEQ. CDR3 in DNA: TGTGCCAGCAGCCATACGGGACTAGCGGGAGAAGGCGATGAGCAGTACTTC. Encoded protein: CASSHTGLAGEGDEQYF.

This clone was found once. J is TRBJ2-1 and V is TRBV2; D is ambiguous. The V end was cut by 3 bases, the J end by 3 bases, with 3 bases between. Germline V CDR1 and CDR2: SNHLY, FYNNEI. This CDR3 comprises 12 residues. CDR3 sequence (DNA): TGTGCCAGCAGTGACGACTACAATGAGCAGTTCTTC. Translating it yields CASSDDYNEQFF.

The genes are TRBV27 and TRBJ1-4; D possibly corresponds to TRBD1 (5 bases). Germline values: CDR1 MNHEY, CDR2 SMNVEV (reference sequence). The CDR3 totals 14 residues. Trimming took 10 bases from V and 6 from J, leaving 18 bases between them. The chain's CDR3 is CATAPRGLDEKLFF. For the CDR3, the DNA is TGTGCCACCGCCCCCCGGGGACTCGATGAAAAACTGTTTTTT.

The rearrangement uses TRBV28 and TRBJ1-4; the D is unclear. Germline CDR1 reads MDHEN; CDR2 reads SYDVKM. The ends were cut back, 5 bases at V and 8 bases at J, with 15 bases in the middle. The CDR3 runs 14 residues. The CDR3 protein is CASSEGTATEKLFF. CDR3 coding DNA: TGTGCCAGCAGTGAGGGTACAGCTACCGAAAAACTGTTTTTT.

This chain joins TRBV13 and TRBJ2-3; 11 nucleotides agree with TRBD2. Germline V gene data show CDR1 as PRHDT and CDR2 as FYEKMQ (reference sequence). V lost 4 bases and J lost 4; bases outside the gene matches: 7. CDR3 length: 16 amino acids. The CDR3 reads CASSSTSGRDADTQYF. The CDR3 DNA is TGTGCCAGCAGCTCAACTAGCGGGAGAGACGCAGATACGCAGTATTTT.

The chain has TRBV19 and TRBJ1-1; no clear D. V was trimmed by 3 bases and J by 0 bases, leaving 14 bases between them. Germline V lookup: CDR1 LNHDA, CDR2 SQIVND (reference sequence). The CDR3 totals 16 residues. The CDR3 sequence is CASSIRRQVLNTEAFF. The CDR3, as DNA: TGTGCCAGTAGTATCCGCCGCCAGGTATTGAACACTGAAGCTTTCTTT.

This clone was observed a single time. The chain employs TRBV27 and TRBJ1-2; D is undetermined. Germline assignment: CDR1 MNHEY and CDR2 SMNVEV (reference sequence). V lost 6 bases, J lost 6 bases, and 14 bases lay in between. This CDR3 region has 13 residues. In DNA, the CDR3 is TGTGCCAGCAGCTATGGCGGATCCCATGGCTACACCTTC. Residues: CASSYGGSHGYTF.

This chain links TRBV19 with TRBJ1-5; possibly TRBD1 for D (6 bases). The germline V gene encodes CDR1 LNHDA and CDR2 SQIVND (reference sequence). The CDR3 spans 15 residues. Trimming stripped 6 bases from V and 3 bases from J, with 15 bases between. The CDR3 DNA sequence: TGTGCCAGTAGCCCAGGGGTTTTTGACAATCAGCCCCAGCATTTT. Residues: CASSPGVFDNQPQHF. Based on the CDR3 plus reference TRBV19 and TRBJ1-5, the full variable domain is DGGITQSPKYLFRKEGQNVTLSCEQNLNHDAMYWYRQDPGQGLRLIYYSQIVNDFQKGDIAEGYSVSREKKESFPLTVTSAQKNPTAFYLCASSPGVFDNQPQHFGDGTRLSIL.

In regard to this clone: Other DNA sequences of this sample code for an identical CDR3. V usage is TRBV6-5 and J usage is TRBJ1-2; no firm D call. The CDR3 extends over 11 amino acids. The germline gives CDR1 MNHEY, CDR2 SVGAGI. Trimming took 4 bases from V and 5 from J, leaving 5 bases between them. The CDR3 bases are TGTGCCAGCAGTTCTGGTTATGGCTACACCTTC. Translated, it gives CASSSGYGYTF.

As DNA, the CDR3 is TGTGCCAGTAGAAATGCAGGATTTCGTACAGATACGCAGTATTTT. Translation: CASRNAGFRTDTQYF. The rearrangement uses TRBV19 and TRBJ2-3, with D unclear. The CDR3 consists of 15 residues. Germline-derived CDR1 and CDR2 are LNHDA and SQIVND (reference sequence). V was clipped by 6 bases and J by 3 bases, with 16 bases between them.

CDR3 protein: CASNAWGEGLNTEAFF. CDR3 sequence (DNA): TGTGCCAGCAACGCGTGGGGGGAAGGATTGAACACTGAAGCTTTCTTT. The rearrangement links TRBV28 to TRBJ1-1; D is possibly TRBD1 (5 bases). Trimming stripped 7 bases from V and 0 bases from J, with 18 bases between. The V gene's germline CDR1 is MDHEN and CDR2 SYDVKM. This CDR3 comprises 16 residues.

The gene calls are TRBV9 and TRBJ2-3; perhaps TRBD2 as D (6 bases). V lost 1 base, J lost 8 bases, and 20 bases lay in between. CDR3 length equals 16 residues. Germline-derived CDR1 and CDR2 are SGDLS and YYNGEE. The CDR3 sequence is CASSVQGVGRGGTQYF. The CDR3 nucleotides are TGTGCCAGCAGCGTACAAGGTGTTGGAAGGGGAGGTACGCAGTATTTT.

Points on this clone: The sample has other DNA sequences that encode this CDR3 too. This sequence joins TRBV9 and TRBJ1-4; D gene ambiguous. The ends were cut back, 0 bases at V and 7 bases at J, with 7 bases in the middle. Germline-derived CDR1 and CDR2 are SGDLS and YYNGEE. The CDR3 extends over 13 amino acids. CDR3 residues: CASSVGGSEKLFF. The CDR3, as DNA: TGTGCCAGCAGCGTAGGGGGAAGTGAAAAACTGTTTTTT.

This chain joins TRBV7-9 and TRBJ1-2; tentatively, D is TRBD1 (6 bases). Germline V lookup: CDR1 SEHNR, CDR2 FQNEAQ (reference sequence). Trimming removed 1 base at V and 0 bases at J, with 12 bases between. The CDR3 contains 16 residues. CDR3 DNA: TGTGCCAGCAGCTTAGGGACAGTCCCTACTAACTATGGCTACACCTTC. Translated, it gives CASSLGTVPTNYGYTF.

Concerning this clone itself: Other DNA sequences within the sample encode an identical CDR3. The rearrangement joins TRBV27 to TRBJ2-7; the D gene could be TRBD1 or TRBD2 (5 bases each). This CDR3 comprises 12 residues. V gave up 3 bases and J gave up 4 bases, with 7 bases separating them. Germline V gene sequence: CDR1 MNHEY, CDR2 SMNVEV (reference sequence). In DNA form, the CDR3 reads TGTGCCAGCAGTTTTGGGGGTTACGAGCAGTACTTC. Translating gives CASSFGGYEQYF.

This clone was observed a few times. This chain connects TRBV7-9 to TRBJ1-1; no firm D call. The CDR3 totals 12 residues. Germline V gives CDR1 SEHNR, CDR2 FQNEAQ (reference sequence). V lost 6 bases and J lost 1, with 6 bases in between. CDR3 coding DNA: TGTGCCAGCAGACTATCGAACACTGAAGCTTTCTTT. Translating gives CASRLSNTEAFF.

The table lists this clone with a count of one. The chain couples TRBV7-6 to TRBJ2-7, with TRBD2 matching over 14 bases. This CDR3 is 15 amino acids long. V was clipped by 5 bases and J by 4 bases; unmatched bases: 4. Per germline, CDR1 SGHVS and CDR2 FNYEAQ. DNA of the CDR3: TGTGCCAGCAGCCCCCGGACTAGCGGGGGGTACGAGCAGTACTTC. This codes for CASSPRTSGGYEQYF.

CDR3 DNA: TGTGCCAGCAGCCCTACAGGGGGCCAGCCCCAGCATTTT. It translates to CASSPTGGQPQHF. The chain couples TRBV27 to TRBJ1-5, with 9 positions matching TRBD1. Germline assignment: CDR1 MNHEY and CDR2 SMNVEV (reference sequence). This CDR3 spans 13 amino acids. V gave up 6 bases and J gave up 7 bases; unmatched junction bases: 4.

The chain is built from TRBV2 and TRBJ2-3; TRBD2 matches at 7 bases. V lost 8 bases to trimming and J lost 2 bases; unmatched junction nucleotides: 10. This CDR3 spans 15 amino acids. In germline, CDR1 is SNHLY, CDR2 FYNNEI. The CDR3 spells CASGLGGRTTDTQYF. The CDR3, as DNA: TGTGCCAGCGGATTGGGCGGGAGAACCACAGATACGCAGTATTTT.

Worth noting for this clone: Other DNA sequences in this sample translate to the same CDR3. The chain carries TRBV7-9 and TRBJ1-2, with D possibly matching TRBD1 (5 bases). The germline V gene encodes CDR1 SEHNR and CDR2 FQNEAQ (reference sequence). V dropped 1 base and J dropped 4 bases, with 10 bases sitting between them. This CDR3 spans 14 amino acids. CDR3 loop: CASSLGAGPYGYTF. The CDR3 DNA follows: TGTGCCAGCAGCTTAGGGGCAGGGCCCTATGGCTACACCTTC.

The chain carries TRBV7-3 and TRBJ2-1; 7 nucleotides line up with TRBD2. From germline, CDR1 is SGHTA and CDR2 FQGTGA. V was pared by 0 bases and J by 3 bases, with 5 bases of the junction left unmatched. This CDR3 spans 16 amino acids. CDR3 loop: CASSLTAGEVYNEQFF. The DNA for the CDR3 is TGTGCCAGCAGCTTAACGGCGGGAGAAGTCTACAATGAGCAGTTCTTC.

This chain uses TRBV25-1 with TRBJ2-6; D gene unclear. CDR3 size: 14 residues. Trimming removed 3 bases from V and 0 bases from J, with 3 bases in between. The germline V gene encodes CDR1 MGHDK and CDR2 SYGVNS. As DNA, the CDR3 is TGTGCCAGCAGTGATTCCTCTGGGGCCAACGTCCTGACTTTC. Translating gives CASSDSSGANVLTF. The full variable domain, with the rest looked up from reference TRBV25-1 and TRBJ2-6, is EADIYQTPRYLVIGTGKKITLECSQTMGHDKMYWYQQDPGMELHLIHYSYGVNSTEKGDLSSESTVSRIRTEHFPLTLESARPSHTSQYLCASSDSSGANVLTFGAGSRLTVL.

The rearrangement uses TRBV7-8 and TRBJ1-1; D gene uncertain. V shed 3 bases and J shed 5 bases, with 4 bases lying between them. Germline values: CDR1 SGHVS, CDR2 FQNEAQ. The CDR3 contains 11 residues. The CDR3 here is CASSLATEAFF. CDR3 DNA sequence: TGTGCCAGCAGCTTGGCTACTGAAGCTTTCTTT.

This sequence joins TRBV9 and TRBJ2-1; D is possibly TRBD2 (6 bases). Germline assignment: CDR1 SGDLS and CDR2 YYNGEE. This CDR3 contains 13 residues. The germline V and J ends were trimmed by 4 bases and 3 bases, with 8 bases remaining between them. CDR3 loop: CASSPGDYNEQFF. CDR3 DNA: TGTGCCAGCAGCCCGGGGGACTACAATGAGCAGTTCTTC.

V is TRBV6-5 and J is TRBJ2-1; D is ambiguous. The CDR3 covers 13 residues. Trimming removed 3 bases at V and 10 bases at J, with 13 bases between. Germline V gene data show CDR1 as MNHEY and CDR2 as SVGAGI. CDR3 bases: TGTGCCAGCAGTTATGCAGGTTACGGGGAGCAGTTCTTC. It encodes CASSYAGYGEQFF.